This is a list of T cell receptor beta chains from one sample in a study of blood T cell repertoires in COVID-19. Libraries were prepared by immunoSEQ multiplex PCR; TCRdb keeps only in-frame clonotypes and omits some of them. The sample yields roughly 180,000 clones, approximately 86% seen once. Input material: peripheral blood. These receptors were taken from a man in his sixties with acute or convalescent COVID-19. Each CDR3 is given with its conserved first and last residue. Fields, in order: J gene, clone size, D gene, V gene, CDR3 DNA, CDR3 protein. A D gene is named only where the DNA matches it firmly. Rows give clone size only sometimes, using once, few, many, or a class for an expanded clone.

j_gene: TRBJ2-7; abundance: NA; d_gene: NA; v_gene: TRBV2; CDR3nt: TGTGCCATCAGAAAGGACAGATCCTACGAGCAGTACTTC; CDR3aa: CAIRKDRSYEQYF
j_gene: TRBJ1-2; abundance: few; d_gene: NA; v_gene: TRBV10-3; CDR3nt: TGTGCCATCACTGACCGAAGCGGTGGCTACACCTTC; CDR3aa: CAITDRSGGYTF
j_gene: TRBJ2-3; abundance: once; d_gene: TRBD2; v_gene: TRBV6-5; CDR3nt: TGTGCCAGCAGTTACTCTTCCCTAGCGGGAGGTGATACGCAGTATTTT; CDR3aa: CASSYSSLAGGDTQYF
j_gene: TRBJ2-5; abundance: few; d_gene: NA; v_gene: TRBV9; CDR3nt: TGTGCCAGCAGCGCAGCCCCCGGGACTCGGACCCAGTACTTC; CDR3aa: CASSAAPGTRTQYF
j_gene: TRBJ1-5; abundance: NA; d_gene: TRBD1; v_gene: TRBV5-5; CDR3nt: TGTGCCAGCAGCTTGGGGACAGGGCCCAATCAGCCCCAGCATTTT; CDR3aa: CASSLGTGPNQPQHF
j_gene: TRBJ1-4; abundance: NA; d_gene: NA; v_gene: TRBV28; CDR3nt: TGTGCCAGCAGTTTGCCTGGGACACTCAATGAAAAACTGTTTTTT; CDR3aa: CASSLPGTLNEKLFF
j_gene: TRBJ2-1; abundance: few; d_gene: TRBD2; v_gene: TRBV24-1; CDR3nt: TGTGCCACCAGTGATAGCGGGAGGGCCTTGGGGAATGAGCAGTTCTTC; CDR3aa: CATSDSGRALGNEQFF
j_gene: TRBJ1-1; abundance: NA; d_gene: NA; v_gene: TRBV7-3; CDR3nt: TGTGCCAGCAGCAGCTGGGGGGGTACAGGGATGAACACTGAAGCTTTCTTT; CDR3aa: CASSSWGGTGMNTEAFF
j_gene: TRBJ2-2; abundance: NA; d_gene: NA; v_gene: TRBV28; CDR3nt: TGTGCCAGCAGTTTAAATGGCATCGGGGAGCTGTTTTTT; CDR3aa: CASSLNGIGELFF
j_gene: TRBJ1-1; abundance: NA; d_gene: TRBD1; v_gene: TRBV6-4; CDR3nt: TGTGCCAGCAGTGTGACAGGGGGGGACACTGAAGCTTTCTTT; CDR3aa: CASSVTGGDTEAFF
j_gene: TRBJ1-6; abundance: NA; d_gene: NA; v_gene: TRBV11-2; CDR3nt: TGTGCCAGCAGTGTCAGGAATAATTCACCCCTCCACTTT; CDR3aa: CASSVRNNSPLHF
j_gene: TRBJ1-2; abundance: once; d_gene: NA; v_gene: TRBV3-1/TRBV3-2; CDR3nt: TGTGCCAGCAGCGAGGCGATGAACTATGGCTACACCTTC; CDR3aa: CASSEAMNYGYTF
j_gene: TRBJ2-1; abundance: NA; d_gene: NA; v_gene: TRBV24-1; CDR3nt: TGTGCCACCAGTGGGACTGGGACCTACAATGAGCAGTTCTTC; CDR3aa: CATSGTGTYNEQFF
j_gene: TRBJ2-7; abundance: NA; d_gene: NA; v_gene: TRBV11-2; CDR3nt: TGTGCCAGCAGTACAGTCGTGGGCCGGGGGAACGAGCAGTACTTC; CDR3aa: CASSTVVGRGNEQYF
j_gene: TRBJ2-7; abundance: NA; d_gene: TRBD2; v_gene: TRBV2; CDR3nt: TGTGCCAGCATCCTCCCGGGCGGGAGGACCTACGAGCAGTACTTC; CDR3aa: CASILPGGRTYEQYF
j_gene: TRBJ1-2; abundance: NA; d_gene: TRBD1; v_gene: TRBV24-1; CDR3nt: TGTGCCACCAGTGACCCGGGACAGGGCAACTATGGCTACACCTTC; CDR3aa: CATSDPGQGNYGYTF
j_gene: TRBJ2-1; abundance: NA; d_gene: NA; v_gene: TRBV27; CDR3nt: TGTGCCAGCAGTCCGACCGGGGTCCGGGGGCAGTTCTTC; CDR3aa: CASSPTGVRGQFF